The 15 T cell receptor beta chains presented below share a single source sample, sequenced in a study of blood T cells in healthy people across ages (dated by TCRdb to between 2015 and 2017). The library was prepared using 5' RACE. Sequencing instrument: Illumina HiSeq 2500. A second PCR of roughly 6 to 12 cycles was performed with a sample-barcoded 5' primer and a J-beta primer mix. TCRdb reanalyzed the raw reads on its own, using fastp at Q25 for trimming and MiXCR for clone calling, and kept in-frame beta chains. Rows with one shared CDR3 protein collapse into an entry with the most common genes and DNA. This sample is represented by some 890,000 distinct CDR3 sequences; about 27% of them were singletons. The ten top clones hold 9.5% to 13% of the sample. The sample was also linked to a second study, of T cells of mothers and their children.

The sequenced sample was blood. The receptors originated from a woman aged 40 to 50 in good health.

The gene calls are TRBV25-1 and TRBJ1-5; D gene unclear. CDR3 length: 14 residues. Looked up from germline, CDR1 is MGHDK and CDR2 is SYGVNS. With 6 bases removed from V and 1 base from J, the gap between germline ends came to 10 bases. The CDR3 nucleotides are TGTGCCAGCAGCGCGGTAGGCAGCAATCAGCCCCAGCATTTT. This encodes CASSAVGSNQPQHF.

This clonotype was recorded a few times. The gene calls are TRBV12-3 or TRBV12-4 and TRBJ1-4; TRBD1 is a possible D gene (6 bases). Trimming removed 4 bases from V and 0 bases from J, with 9 bases in between. This CDR3 is built from 15 residues. The CDR3, as DNA: TGTGCCAGCAGTTCCAGGGGTGCAACTAATGAAAAACTGTTTTTT. This gives the protein CASSSRGATNEKLFF.

Of note for this clonotype: Since a much larger clone is just one base distant, this may be a read error. V usage is TRBV20-1 and J usage is TRBJ2-7; D not certain. Germline values: CDR1 DFQATT, CDR2 SNEGSKA (reference sequence). The ends were cut back, 1 base at V and 6 bases at J, with 7 bases in the middle. The CDR3 is made up of 11 amino acids. CDR3 DNA sequence: TGCAGTGCTAGAGTTCTCCCCGAGCAGTACTTC. This sequence encodes CSARVLPEQYF.

The chain couples TRBV29-1 to TRBJ1-2, with 8 bases lining up with TRBD1. CDR3 length: 12 amino acids. CDR1 is SQVTM and CDR2 is ANQGSEA in the germline V gene. J gave up 8 bases and V 3 bases, and 5 bases lay outside the gene matches. CDR3 sequence reads: CSVDQGAGGYTF. DNA for the CDR3: TGCAGCGTTGATCAGGGGGCGGGCGGCTACACCTTC.

This clonotype was seen just once. This may be a read error, as it is one base from a much larger clone. The rearrangement joins TRBV28 to TRBJ2-4, with 7 nucleotides matching TRBD1. The J call may be faulty, since TRBJ2-7 better matches the DNA end. The CDR3 runs 13 residues. CDR1 MDHEN and CDR2 SYDVKM come from the germline V gene. The CDR3, as DNA: TGTACCAGCAGGGGACAGCCGAACTACGAGCAGTACTTC. Protein sequence: CTSRGQPNYEQYF.

This clonotype was found many times. This rearrangement joins TRBV7-9 to TRBJ2-7; maybe TRBD2 (6 bases). CDR3 length: 13 amino acids. From germline, CDR1 is SEHNR and CDR2 FQNEAQ (reference sequence). V lost 5 bases to trimming and J lost 3 bases, with 11 bases between them. CDR3 region: CASSPTGLYEQYF. In DNA form, the CDR3 reads TGTGCCAGCAGCCCCACGGGACTCTACGAGCAGTACTTC.

V usage is TRBV20-1 and J usage is TRBJ2-6; unclear D gene. V was pared by 0 bases and J by 2 bases, with 17 bases between. Germline V gene data show CDR1 as DFQATT and CDR2 as SNEGSKA (reference sequence). The CDR3 is 18 amino acids. CDR3 DNA: TGCAGTGCTAGAGATTTATTCGGACGGCAAGCTGGGGCCAACGTCCTGACTTTC. This translates into CSARDLFGRQAGANVLTF.

The sample holds a few counts of this clonotype. The chain carries TRBV11-2 and TRBJ1-2; D is undetermined. The CDR3 runs 15 residues. V was clipped by 0 bases and J by 1 base, with 9 bases between them. CDR1 and CDR2 from the germline V gene are SGHAT and FQNNGV. CDR3 residues: CASSLDPARNYGYTF. The CDR3 coding sequence is TGTGCCAGCAGCTTAGATCCCGCGCGTAACTATGGCTACACCTTC.

The chain couples TRBV7-3 to TRBJ2-2; D unresolved. The CDR3 consists of 16 residues. The germline V gene has CDR1 SGHTA and CDR2 FQGTGA. V lost 0 bases, J lost 1 base, and 9 bases lay in between. The DNA for the CDR3 is TGTGCCAGCAGCTTAACTGCGGCCCAGAACACCGGGGAGCTGTTTTTT. Amino acid sequence: CASSLTAAQNTGELFF.

This clonotype has a handful of counts. The chain is built from TRBV18 and TRBJ1-1, with D unclear. Trimming cost V 1 base and J 3 bases, with 3 bases left between them. The CDR3 sequence is 12 residues long. CDR1 and CDR2 from the germline V gene are KGHSH and LQKENI. For the CDR3, the DNA is TGTGCCAGCTCACCACTGGACACTGAAGCTTTCTTT. Its translation: CASSPLDTEAFF.

The chain is built from TRBV4-3 and TRBJ2-1; TRBD1 agrees at 7 bases. Germline CDR1 reads LGHNA; CDR2 reads YSLEER. The length of the CDR3 is 14 residues. The V and J ends lost 2 bases and 9 bases, in that order; junction bases with no gene match: 7. The DNA of the CDR3 is TGCGCCAGCAGCCAATTCCGACAGGGCAGTGAGCAGTTCTTC. Amino acids: CASSQFRQGSEQFF.

At least ten counts were recorded for this clonotype. The CDR3 reads CASSRPGTEQFF. The CDR3 bases are TGCGCCAGCAGCCGTCCCGGGACAGAGCAGTTCTTC. The chain joins TRBV5-1 to TRBJ2-1; maybe TRBD1 (6 bases). The CDR3 is 12 amino acids. Deletions cut 4 bases from V and 10 bases from J, with 12 bases between. The germline V gene has CDR1 SGHRS and CDR2 YFSETQ.

As to this clonotype: This may be a read error, as it is one base from a much larger clone. V gene TRBV20-1 combines with J gene TRBJ2-4; 8 bases agree with TRBD1. Matching the DNA end better, TRBJ2-7 makes the J call doubtful. The CDR3 sequence is 11 residues long. Looked up from germline, CDR1 is DFQATT and CDR2 is SNEGSKA (reference sequence). The CDR3 reads CSAWTGNEQYF. The CDR3 DNA is TGCAGTGCTTGGACAGGGAACGAGCAGTACTTC.

DNA of the CDR3: TGTGCCAGCAGTTCGACAGGGGTAGACACTGAAGCTTTCTTT. It is translated as CASSSTGVDTEAFF. J is TRBJ1-1 and V is TRBV28, with 8 bases aligning to TRBD1. Trimming cost V 4 bases and J 3 bases; bases outside gene matches: 4. Per germline, CDR1 MDHEN and CDR2 SYDVKM. The CDR3 extends over 14 amino acids.

This clonotype was detected ten times or more. The chain joins TRBV6-6 to TRBJ2-7, with a tentative D call TRBD2 (6 bases). The CDR3 sequence is 13 residues long. Germline V gene sequence: CDR1 MNHNY, CDR2 SVGAGI (reference sequence). V was clipped by 8 bases and J by 7 bases, with 18 bases between them. Here the CDR3 reads CASSPRLGSEQYF. Written as DNA, the CDR3 is TGTGCCAGCTCTCCAAGACTAGGTAGTGAGCAGTACTTC.